The 16 T cell receptor beta chains below come from one sample, sequenced in a study of technical replicates of blood from a few donors. Here immunoSEQ multiplex PCR was the method, and the copy in TCRdb shows in-frame clones only, minus some. The table lists almost 55,000 clones, 85% to 95% of them singletons. Sequenced input: T cells isolated from PBMCs. The receptors derive from a human donor in good health.

The chain recombines TRBV9 with TRBJ2-1; 9 bases line up with TRBD2. This CDR3 contains 17 residues. Trimming removed 2 bases from V and 2 bases from J; junction bases left unmatched: 8. In germline, CDR1 is SGDLS, CDR2 YYNGEE. The CDR3, as DNA: TGTGCCAGCAGCGTCGGCGGGAGGGCCGGAACCTACAATGAGCAGTTCTTC. Its translation: CASSVGGRAGTYNEQFF.

The J gene is TRBJ1-1, the V gene TRBV12-5, with unresolved D. V lost 4 bases and J lost 0, with 9 bases in between. The CDR3 is 14 residues long. Germline loops: CDR1 LGHNT, CDR2 FRNRAP. The CDR3 DNA reads TGTGCTAGTGGTTCGGGAGTCATGAACACTGAAGCTTTCTTT. This gives the protein CASGSGVMNTEAFF.

The CDR3: CASSVSGANVLTF. The CDR3 DNA sequence: TGTGCCAGCAGCGTATCTGGGGCCAACGTCCTGACTTTC. This rearrangement joins TRBV14 to TRBJ2-6; D unclear. The V end was cut by 5 bases, the J end by 1 base, with 3 bases between. The germline CDR1 and CDR2 sequences are SGHDN and FVKESK. This CDR3 region has 13 residues.

This chain joins TRBV6-6 and TRBJ2-1; 12 bases fit TRBD2. Germline V CDR1 and CDR2: MNHNY, SVGAGI (reference sequence). This CDR3 is built from 16 residues. The J segment lost 5 bases and the V segment lost 4 bases, leaving 6 bases of the junction unmatched. The CDR3 is CASSSNRLAGDNEQFF. As DNA, the CDR3 is TGTGCCAGCAGTTCCAACCGACTAGCGGGGGACAATGAGCAGTTCTTC.

The genes are TRBV5-1 and TRBJ1-1; D call uncertain. The CDR3 length is 13 residues. Germline V gives CDR1 SGHRS, CDR2 YFSETQ. Trimming took off 0 bases at V and 5 bases at J, with 8 bases between the two ends. CDR3 sequence (DNA): TGCGCCAGCAGCTTGGGGCTGTTGACTGAAGCTTTCTTT. The encoded protein is CASSLGLLTEAFF.

This chain links TRBV28 with TRBJ2-3; D possibly corresponds to TRBD1 (7 bases). CDR3 length: 13 amino acids. Germline CDR1 MDHEN, CDR2 SYDVKM. With 4 bases removed from V and 5 bases from J, the gap between germline ends came to 10 bases. The CDR3 loop reads CASSSGGLDTQYF. CDR3 bases: TGTGCCAGCAGTTCAGGGGGGCTAGATACGCAGTATTTT.

This clone has a single count. The V gene is TRBV5-1, the J gene TRBJ2-4; D remains ambiguous. The CDR3 loop spans 14 amino acids. V lost 2 bases, J lost 0 bases, and 6 bases lay in between. Germline CDR1 is SGHRS and CDR2 is YFSETQ. For the CDR3, the DNA is TGCGCCAGCAGCTTTACAGTAGCCAAAAACATTCAGTACTTC. It codes for CASSFTVAKNIQYF.

The rearrangement links TRBV9 to TRBJ2-5; TRBD2 aligns across 10 bases. CDR1 and CDR2 (germline): SGDLS, YYNGEE. The CDR3 sequence is 16 residues long. The ends lost 3 bases at V and 2 bases at J; junction bases unmatched: 7. The DNA of the CDR3 is TGTGCCAGCAGCGGGGGACTAGCGAGGACACAAGAGACCCAGTACTTC. Translation gives CASSGGLARTQETQYF.

The V call is TRBV10-2, the J call TRBJ2-3; tentatively, D is TRBD2 (5 bases). V was trimmed by 8 bases and J by 1 base, leaving 16 bases between them. The CDR3 has 15 amino acids. Germline V gene lookup returns CDR1 WSHSY and CDR2 SAAADI. The CDR3 DNA follows: TGCGCCAGCTCTTTAGCGCGTGCCCGCACAGATACGCAGTATTTT. This encodes CASSLARARTDTQYF.

The rearrangement uses TRBV6-5 and TRBJ2-1, with 7 bases aligning to TRBD2. This CDR3 spans 16 amino acids. Germline V gives CDR1 MNHEY, CDR2 SVGAGI. Unmatched junction bases numbered 7, after V lost 0 bases and J lost 5 bases. The CDR3 is CASSYSLLASNNEQFF. DNA of the CDR3: TGTGCCAGCAGTTACTCGTTACTAGCGTCAAACAATGAGCAGTTCTTC.

This chain links TRBV5-1 with TRBJ1-4, with 7 bases lining up with TRBD1. V gave up 5 bases and J gave up 7 bases; unmatched junction bases: 11. There are 15 residues in the CDR3. Looked up from germline, CDR1 is SGHRS and CDR2 is YFSETQ. The CDR3 reads CASSPGGAEVEKLFF. The DNA of the CDR3 is TGCGCCAGCAGTCCAGGGGGTGCGGAAGTTGAAAAACTGTTTTTT.

The chain combines TRBV5-4 with TRBJ2-3; TRBD2 agrees at 9 bases. The CDR3 has 15 amino acids. After removal of 4 bases from V and 1 base from J, the junction contained 4 bases not matched to a gene. Germline assignment: CDR1 SGHNT and CDR2 YYREEE (reference sequence). The CDR3 sequence is CASSISGGRTDTQYF. The CDR3 DNA sequence: TGTGCCAGCAGCATTAGCGGGGGCCGCACAGATACGCAGTATTTT.

This chain joins TRBV5-1 and TRBJ2-3; 7 nucleotides align to TRBD2. The CDR3 spans 15 residues. Germline lookup yields CDR1 SGHRS and CDR2 YFSETQ. J lost 9 bases, V lost 0 bases, and 10 bases had no gene match. The CDR3 loop reads CASSLALGGRETQYF. DNA of the CDR3: TGCGCCAGCAGCTTGGCCCTCGGAGGGCGGGAGACGCAGTATTTT.

The rearrangement links TRBV5-1 to TRBJ2-7, with a tentative D call TRBD1 (5 bases). The CDR3 loop spans 15 amino acids. CDR1 SGHRS and CDR2 YFSETQ come from the germline V gene. Trimming cost V 4 bases and J 3 bases, with 17 bases left between them. Written as DNA, the CDR3 is TGCGCCAGCAGCCAACAGGCTGGGGAATACTACGAGCAGTACTTC. Its protein is CASSQQAGEYYEQYF.

The chain couples TRBV7-8 to TRBJ1-3, with TRBD1 as a possible D gene (6 bases). CDR1 and CDR2 (germline): SGHVS, FQNEAQ. The CDR3 covers 16 residues. V lost 5 bases and J lost 2, with 16 bases in between. Here the CDR3 DNA reads TGTGCCAGCAGCGAAATGACAGGCATTCCTGGAAACACCATATATTTT. Translated, it gives CASSEMTGIPGNTIYF. The whole variable domain, filled in from reference TRBV7-8 and TRBJ1-3, reads GAGVSQSPRYKVAKRGQDVALRCDPISGHVSLFWYQQALGQGPEFLTYFQNEAQLDKSGLPSDRFFAERPEGSVSTLKIQRTQQEDSAVYLCASSEMTGIPGNTIYFGEGSWLTVV.

The chain has TRBV18 and TRBJ1-5; 7 bases map to TRBD1. Germline loops: CDR1 KGHSH, CDR2 LQKENI. The CDR3 runs 16 residues. J was trimmed by 0 bases and V by 3 bases; bases with no gene match: 5. The CDR3 protein is CASSPGTAYSNQPQHF. CDR3 sequence (DNA): TGTGCCAGCTCACCCGGGACAGCTTATAGCAATCAGCCCCAGCATTTT.